The TCR beta chain under discussion was sequenced for a study of shared T cell receptors in the human thymus. This table comes from immunoSEQ multiplex PCR, and its TCRdb copy is limited to in-frame clones, with some not included. Here the sample spans about 380,000 clones, around 93% being singletons. The CDR3 has 17 amino acids. V shed 0 bases and J 3 bases; nucleotides not matched to a gene: 4. Germline assignment: CDR1 LNHNV and CDR2 YYDKDF (reference sequence). The gene calls are TRBV15 and TRBJ2-7; the match to TRBD2 covers 14 bases. This sequence originates from a human donor. Sequencing was done on a sample of thymocytes. CDR3 in amino acids: CATSRERLAGGIYEQYF. The CDR3 region has the DNA TGTGCCACCAGCAGAGAAAGACTAGCGGGAGGGATCTACGAGCAGTACTTC.